This TCR beta chain was documented in a study of identical twins. Concerning this clonotype: Its antigen is not identified.

Notes on the study in general: Insertions were reduced in abundant cord blood beta clonotypes but not in memory repertoires.

CDR3 length: 14 residues. CDR1 and CDR2 (germline): SGHVS, FNYEAQ. V shed 7 bases and J 8 bases; nucleotides not matched to a gene: 10. Donors were all healthy Caucasians. Each CDR3 protein gets one entry after TCRdb re-called the 5' RACE reads with MiXCR. The sample contains more than 350,000 distinct CDR3 sequences, about 9% of which appear only once. The chain recombines TRBV7-6 with TRBJ2-1; TRBD1 matches 8 bases. This receptor was taken from a woman aged 50 to 60 in good health. Input material: naive T cells sorted from blood. CDR3 nucleotides: TGTGCCAGCACCCCCGACAGGGGATTCGATGAGCAGTTCTTC. This translates into CASTPDRGFDEQFF.